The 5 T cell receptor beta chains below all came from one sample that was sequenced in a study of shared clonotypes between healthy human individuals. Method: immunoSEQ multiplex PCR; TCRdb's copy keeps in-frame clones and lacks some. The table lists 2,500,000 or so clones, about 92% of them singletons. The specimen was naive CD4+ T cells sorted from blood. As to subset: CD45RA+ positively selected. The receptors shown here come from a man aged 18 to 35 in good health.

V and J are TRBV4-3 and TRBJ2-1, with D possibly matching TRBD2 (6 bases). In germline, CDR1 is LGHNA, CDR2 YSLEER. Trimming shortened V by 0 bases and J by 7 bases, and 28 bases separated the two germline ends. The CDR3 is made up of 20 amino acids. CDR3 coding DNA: TGCGCCAGCAGCCAAGATAATTGGTCGGGGCGGGAAGGGCTTGATAATGAGCAGTTCTTC. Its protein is CASSQDNWSGREGLDNEQFF.

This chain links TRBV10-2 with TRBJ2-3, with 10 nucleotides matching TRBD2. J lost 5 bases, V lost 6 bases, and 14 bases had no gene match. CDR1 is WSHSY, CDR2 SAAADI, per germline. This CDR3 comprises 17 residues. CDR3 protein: CASSENSRASGRDTQYF. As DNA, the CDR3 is TGCGCCAGCAGCGAGAATTCTAGGGCTAGCGGGAGAGATACGCAGTATTTT.

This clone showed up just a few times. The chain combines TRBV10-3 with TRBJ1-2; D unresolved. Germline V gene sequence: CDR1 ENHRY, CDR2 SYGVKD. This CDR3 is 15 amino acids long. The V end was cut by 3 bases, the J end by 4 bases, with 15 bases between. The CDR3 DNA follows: TGTGCCATCAGTGATGTGAAGGTCCCCGGCTATGGCTACACCTTC. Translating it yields CAISDVKVPGYGYTF.

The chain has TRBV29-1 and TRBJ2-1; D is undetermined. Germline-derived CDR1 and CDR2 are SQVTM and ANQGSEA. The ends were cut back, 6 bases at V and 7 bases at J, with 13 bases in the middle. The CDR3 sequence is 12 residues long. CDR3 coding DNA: TGCAGCGTGTTTCTAGGATCTAATGAGCAGTTCTTC. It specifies CSVFLGSNEQFF.

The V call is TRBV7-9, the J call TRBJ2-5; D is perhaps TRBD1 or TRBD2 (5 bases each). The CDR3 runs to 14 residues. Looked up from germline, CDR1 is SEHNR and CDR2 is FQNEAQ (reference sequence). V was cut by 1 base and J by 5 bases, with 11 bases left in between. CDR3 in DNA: TGTGCCAGCAGCTTAGAGAGGGGTTGGGAGACCCAGTACTTC. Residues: CASSLERGWETQYF.